One sample yielded the 23 T cell receptor beta chains listed below, sequenced in a study of T cell responses to AZD1222 COVID-19 vaccine. This table comes from immunoSEQ multiplex PCR, and its TCRdb copy is limited to in-frame clones, with some not included. Here the sample spans 85,000 to 100,000 clones, about 88% being singletons. Here the sequenced sample was peripheral blood, taken on day 0 of AZD1222 vaccination. The origin of the receptors is an adult in good health.

The chain employs TRBV10-2 and TRBJ2-7, with 9 bases matching TRBD2. Germline V lookup: CDR1 WSHSY, CDR2 SAAADI. This CDR3 has 14 residues. The J segment lost 6 bases and the V segment lost 7 bases, leaving 10 bases of the junction unmatched. CDR3 amino acids: CASNPGLAVSEQYF. The CDR3 nucleotides read TGCGCCAGCAACCCGGGACTAGCTGTCAGCGAGCAGTACTTC.

J is TRBJ1-2 and V is TRBV6-5; unclear D gene. The V gene lost 6 bases and the J gene lost 6 bases, with 14 bases spanning the gap. This CDR3 comprises 13 residues. CDR1 MNHEY and CDR2 SVGAGI come from the germline V gene. The CDR3 is CASRLTAEDGYTF. Written as DNA, the CDR3 is TGTGCCAGCAGACTGACGGCGGAGGATGGCTACACCTTC.

This clone has only a few counts. V and J are TRBV25-1 and TRBJ2-3; a weak D match, TRBD2 (5 bases). Trimming stripped 10 bases from V and 4 bases from J, with 15 bases between. The CDR3 runs 13 residues. Germline-derived CDR1 and CDR2 are MGHDK and SYGVNS. The CDR3 nucleotides read TGTGCCACCTTCGTCCACGGGGCAGATACGCAGTATTTT. It encodes CATFVHGADTQYF.

V and J are TRBV5-4 and TRBJ2-3; 7 bases map to TRBD1. Germline trimming cut 4 bases from V and 2 bases from J; bases unmatched to any gene: 10. Germline V CDR1 and CDR2: SGHNT, YYREEE (reference sequence). The length of the CDR3 is 16 residues. CDR3 sequence: CASSKGQFRTTDTQYF. In DNA, the CDR3 is TGTGCCAGCAGCAAGGGACAGTTTAGGACCACAGATACGCAGTATTTT.

The chain carries TRBV6-1 and TRBJ2-7; 9 nucleotides match TRBD1. The germline V gene encodes CDR1 MNHNS and CDR2 SASEGT. V trimming: 2 bases; J trimming: 3 bases; junction bases outside the gene matches: 2. CDR3 length: 14 residues. The CDR3 region is CASSESGQGYEQYF. CDR3 DNA: TGTGCCAGCAGTGAATCGGGACAGGGCTACGAGCAGTACTTC.

V is TRBV5-1 and J is TRBJ1-4; TRBD1 is a possible D gene (5 bases). The CDR3 covers 14 residues. The germline CDR1 and CDR2 sequences are SGHRS and YFSETQ. Deletions cut 0 bases from V and 6 bases from J, with 9 bases between. The CDR3 nucleotides are TGCGCCAGCAGCTTGGCCTCAGGGTATGAAAAACTGTTTTTT. Its translation: CASSLASGYEKLFF.

This rearrangement joins TRBV3-1 (or the pseudogene TRBV3-2) to TRBJ1-1; D may be TRBD1 (6 bases). Germline V CDR1 and CDR2: LGHDT, YNNKEL (reference sequence). V lost 1 base and J lost 4, with 10 bases in between. The CDR3 covers 14 residues. CDR3 amino acids: CASSQVGGGTEAFF. The DNA of the CDR3 is TGTGCCAGCAGCCAAGTGGGGGGCGGCACTGAAGCTTTCTTT.

J is TRBJ1-5 and V is TRBV6-2 or TRBV6-3; no clear D. Germline CDR1 and CDR2: MNHEY and SVGEGT. V lost 5 bases and J 4 bases, leaving 9 bases between the germline ends. CDR3 length equals 13 residues. CDR3 coding DNA: TGTGCCAGCAGTCAAAAGTCAAATCAGCCCCAGCATTTT. It encodes CASSQKSNQPQHF.

The rearrangement links TRBV6-1 to TRBJ2-3; a weak D match, TRBD2 (6 bases). Trimming cost V 3 bases and J 5 bases, with 15 bases left between them. This CDR3 region has 15 residues. Germline assignment: CDR1 MNHNS and CDR2 SASEGT. CDR3 protein: CASSEYGTARDTQYF. CDR3 coding DNA: TGTGCCAGCAGTGAGTACGGGACTGCAAGAGATACGCAGTATTTT.

The rearrangement joins TRBV9 to TRBJ1-3; D is uncertain. CDR3 size: 13 residues. Trimming left V 2 bases short and J 2 bases short, with 5 bases between. Germline V gene lookup returns CDR1 SGDLS and CDR2 YYNGEE. The CDR3 DNA is TGTGCCAGCAGCGTGCAGACTGGAAACACCATATATTTT. Its translation is CASSVQTGNTIYF.

The CDR3 DNA sequence: TGCGCCAGCAGCCTAGGGACAGCGAACACCGGGGAGCTGTTTTTT. Its translation: CASSLGTANTGELFF. The chain combines TRBV5-1 with TRBJ2-2; 7 nucleotides line up with TRBD1. CDR1 and CDR2 from the germline V gene are SGHRS and YFSETQ. V lost 4 bases, J lost 0 bases, and 3 bases stayed unmatched. The CDR3 spans 15 residues.

This chain connects TRBV13 to TRBJ2-3; D is unclear. Looked up from germline, CDR1 is PRHDT and CDR2 is FYEKMQ (reference sequence). This CDR3 region has 13 residues. Trimming took 5 bases from V and 5 from J, leaving 11 bases between them. The chain's CDR3 is CASSRDSRDTQYF. The CDR3 region has the DNA TGTGCCAGCAGCCGAGACTCGAGAGATACGCAGTATTTT.

V and J are TRBV29-1 and TRBJ1-1; D is undetermined. The CDR3 is 10 residues long. V was trimmed by 4 bases and J by 7 bases, leaving 7 bases between them. The germline CDR1 and CDR2 sequences are SQVTM and ANQGSEA. CDR3 region: CSVAVIEAFF. Written as DNA, the CDR3 is TGCAGCGTTGCAGTTATTGAAGCTTTCTTT.

The chain joins TRBV5-6 to TRBJ1-6, with D maybe TRBD1 (5 bases). V dropped 1 base and J dropped 5 bases, with 13 bases sitting between them. This CDR3 has 16 residues. Germline V gene data show CDR1 as SGHDT and CDR2 as YYEEEE. The CDR3 DNA sequence: TGTGCCAGCAGCTTGTCCCCGGGGCTAGATAATTCACCCCTCCACTTT. Protein product: CASSLSPGLDNSPLHF.

The chain employs TRBV19 and TRBJ1-5; D gene unclear. Germline V gives CDR1 LNHDA, CDR2 SQIVND (reference sequence). The CDR3 consists of 16 residues. The germline V and J ends were trimmed by 1 base and 0 bases, with 10 bases remaining between them. Here the CDR3 DNA reads TGTGCCAGTAGTATAGGTAACAGTTATAGCAATCAGCCCCAGCATTTT. Translating gives CASSIGNSYSNQPQHF.

CDR3 region: CASSIVGGQGLQPQHF. The CDR3 nucleotides are TGTGCCAGTAGTATCGTCGGAGGGCAGGGGCTTCAGCCCCAGCATTTT. The rearrangement links TRBV19 to TRBJ1-5; tentatively, D is TRBD1 (6 bases). V dropped 3 bases and J dropped 6 bases, with 18 bases sitting between them. The CDR3 extends over 16 amino acids. Looked up from germline, CDR1 is LNHDA and CDR2 is SQIVND (reference sequence).

The chain carries TRBV5-6 and TRBJ1-1, with a tentative D call TRBD1 (5 bases). Germline V lookup: CDR1 SGHDT, CDR2 YYEEEE. Between the trimmed V and J ends, which lost 4 bases and 0 bases, there was a span of 13 bases. The CDR3 runs 15 residues. CDR3 amino acids: CASSVLGGVNTEAFF. DNA for the CDR3: TGTGCCAGCAGCGTCCTGGGAGGGGTGAACACTGAAGCTTTCTTT.

V and J are TRBV27 and TRBJ1-2; 8 nucleotides agree with TRBD1. The CDR3 has 16 residues. Per the germline V gene, CDR1 is MNHEY and CDR2 is SMNVEV (reference sequence). With V trimmed by 0 bases and J by 8 bases, 11 bases remained unmatched. CDR3 in amino acids: CASSLSLRGTGPGYTF. The CDR3 DNA reads TGTGCCAGCAGTTTATCACTTCGGGGGACAGGCCCGGGCTACACCTTC.

The chain links TRBV28 to TRBJ1-5; 7 bases map to TRBD1. Looked up from germline, CDR1 is MDHEN and CDR2 is SYDVKM. CDR3 length: 14 residues. Unmatched junction bases numbered 7, after V lost 4 bases and J lost 7 bases. CDR3 protein: CASSWAGGHQPQHF. In nucleotides, the CDR3 is TGTGCCAGCAGTTGGGCAGGGGGGCACCAGCCCCAGCATTTT.

V is TRBV27 and J is TRBJ2-7; D perhaps matches TRBD1 (5 bases). Germline V lookup: CDR1 MNHEY, CDR2 SMNVEV (reference sequence). This CDR3 contains 17 residues. Trimming left V 2 bases short and J 0 bases short, with 17 bases between. The CDR3 DNA follows: TGTGCCAGCAGTTTACGCATACTTCCGGACAACTCCTACGAGCAGTACTTC. Translation gives CASSLRILPDNSYEQYF.

This clone was seen a handful of times. Here the CDR3 DNA reads TGTGCCAGCTCAAAGAGCCGGGGGACCGCCTACAATGAGCAGTTCTTC. This gives the protein CASSKSRGTAYNEQFF. The chain uses TRBV18 and TRBJ2-1; tentative D call: TRBD2 (6 bases). The V and J ends lost 5 bases and 2 bases respectively, with 16 bases between them. CDR1 KGHSH and CDR2 LQKENI come from the germline V gene. The CDR3 runs to 16 residues.

The V gene is TRBV7-8, the J gene TRBJ2-3; TRBD1 is a possible D gene (5 bases). The CDR3 is 15 amino acids. Germline CDR1 reads SGHVS; CDR2 reads FQNEAQ. Deletions cut 1 base from V and 4 bases from J, with 12 bases between. The CDR3 coding sequence is TGTGCCAGCAGCTTAGTTGGGGCCCGTCCAGATACGCAGTATTTT. As protein: CASSLVGARPDTQYF.

J is TRBJ1-2 and V is TRBV10-3; possible D gene TRBD1, 6 bases. CDR1 is ENHRY and CDR2 is SYGVKD in the germline V gene. The ends were cut back, 2 bases at V and 3 bases at J, with 13 bases in the middle. The CDR3 consists of 15 residues. The CDR3 DNA sequence: TGTGCCATCAGTGAGATCGAGGGGGGTTACTATGGCTACACCTTC. Amino acids: CAISEIEGGYYGYTF.